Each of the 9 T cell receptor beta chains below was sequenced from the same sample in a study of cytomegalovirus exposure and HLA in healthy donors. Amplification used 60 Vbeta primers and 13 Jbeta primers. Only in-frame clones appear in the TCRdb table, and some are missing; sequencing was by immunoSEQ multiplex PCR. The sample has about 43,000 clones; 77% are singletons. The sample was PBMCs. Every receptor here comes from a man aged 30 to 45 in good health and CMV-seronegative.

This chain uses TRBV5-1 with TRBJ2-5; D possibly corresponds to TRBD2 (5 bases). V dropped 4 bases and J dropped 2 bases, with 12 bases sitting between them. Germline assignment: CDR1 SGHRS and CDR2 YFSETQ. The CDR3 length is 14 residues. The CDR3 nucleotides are TGCGCCAGCAGCGGACTGGACGGTCAAGAGACCCAGTACTTC. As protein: CASSGLDGQETQYF.

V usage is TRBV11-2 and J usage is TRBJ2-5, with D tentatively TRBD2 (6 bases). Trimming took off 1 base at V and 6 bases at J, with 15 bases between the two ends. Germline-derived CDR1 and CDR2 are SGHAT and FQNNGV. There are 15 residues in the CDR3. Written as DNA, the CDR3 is TGTGCCAGCAGCTTAGCTGGACCTCGGGAGAAGACCCAGTACTTC. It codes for CASSLAGPREKTQYF. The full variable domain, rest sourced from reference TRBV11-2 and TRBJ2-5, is EAGVAQSPRYKIIEKRQSVAFWCNPISGHATLYWYQQILGQGPKLLIQFQNNGVVDDSQLPKDRFSAERLKGVDSTLKIQPAKLEDSAVYLCASSLAGPREKTQYFGPGTRLLVL.

CDR3 protein: CASSQVWGQEAEQYF. The CDR3 nucleotides read TGCGCCAGCAGCCAAGTATGGGGACAGGAGGCCGAGCAGTACTTC. The chain combines TRBV4-3 with TRBJ2-7; 8 positions match TRBD1. This CDR3 is built from 15 residues. In germline, CDR1 is LGHNA, CDR2 YSLEER. V was clipped by 1 base and J by 6 bases; unmatched bases: 8.

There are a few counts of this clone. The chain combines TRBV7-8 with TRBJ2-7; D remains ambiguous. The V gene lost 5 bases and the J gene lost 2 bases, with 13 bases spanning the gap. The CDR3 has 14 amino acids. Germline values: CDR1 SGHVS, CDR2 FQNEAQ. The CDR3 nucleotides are TGTGCCAGCAGCGCCACTTTGCCCACCTACGAGCAGTACTTC. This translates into CASSATLPTYEQYF.

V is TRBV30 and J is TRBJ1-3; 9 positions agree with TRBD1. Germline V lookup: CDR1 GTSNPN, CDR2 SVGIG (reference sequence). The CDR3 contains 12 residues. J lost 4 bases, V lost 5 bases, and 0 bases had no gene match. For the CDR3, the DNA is TGTGCCTGGGGGACAGGGGGAAACACCATATATTTT. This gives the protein CAWGTGGNTIYF.

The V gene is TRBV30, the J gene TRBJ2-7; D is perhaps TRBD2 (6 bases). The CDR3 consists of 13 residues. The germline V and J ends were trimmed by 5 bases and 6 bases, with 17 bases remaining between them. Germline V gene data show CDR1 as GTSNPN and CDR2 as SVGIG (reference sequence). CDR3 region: CAWGVGGFSEQYF. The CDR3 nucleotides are TGTGCCTGGGGGGTGGGAGGTTTCTCCGAGCAGTACTTC.

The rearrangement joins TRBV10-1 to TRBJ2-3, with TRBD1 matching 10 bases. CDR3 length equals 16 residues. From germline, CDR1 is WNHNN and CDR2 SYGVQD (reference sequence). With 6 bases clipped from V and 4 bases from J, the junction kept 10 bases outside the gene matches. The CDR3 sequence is CASRLVPGQGPDTQYF. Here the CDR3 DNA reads TGCGCCAGCAGGCTAGTCCCGGGACAGGGGCCAGATACGCAGTATTTT.

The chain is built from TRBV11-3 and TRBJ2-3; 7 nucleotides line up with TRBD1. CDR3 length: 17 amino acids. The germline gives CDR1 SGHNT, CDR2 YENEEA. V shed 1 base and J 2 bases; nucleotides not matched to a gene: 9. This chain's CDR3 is CASSLGSGTDNTDTQYF. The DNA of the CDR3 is TGTGCCAGCAGCTTAGGGTCCGGGACAGACAACACAGATACGCAGTATTTT.

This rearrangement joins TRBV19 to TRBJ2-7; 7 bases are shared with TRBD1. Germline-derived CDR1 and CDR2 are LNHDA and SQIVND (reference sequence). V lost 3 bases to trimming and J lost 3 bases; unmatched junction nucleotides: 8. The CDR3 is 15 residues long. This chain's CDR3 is CASSMRGGEIYEQYF. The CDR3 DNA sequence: TGTGCCAGTAGTATGAGAGGGGGCGAAATCTACGAGCAGTACTTC. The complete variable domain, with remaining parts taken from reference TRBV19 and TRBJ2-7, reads DGGITQSPKYLFRKEGQNVTLSCEQNLNHDAMYWYRQDPGQGLRLIYYSQIVNDFQKGDIAEGYSVSREKKESFPLTVTSAQKNPTAFYLCASSMRGGEIYEQYFGPGTRLTVT.